The 25 T cell receptor beta chains reported below all come from one sample, sequenced in a study of cytomegalovirus exposure and HLA in healthy donors (dated by TCRdb to the late 2010s). The library was made by the immunoSEQ multiplex PCR assay. For the multiplex PCR, a mixture combining 60 forward primers for TCR Vbeta segments and 13 reverse primers for TCR Jbeta segments was used. As stored in TCRdb, this immuneACCESS dataset retains in-frame rearrangements with V and J assigned. A fraction of the clones does not appear; measured against another copy, unresolved V genes explain less than half of the discrepancy, and the remainder lacks a known reason. The table held for this sample gives 56,000 or so clones. The ten biggest clones cover roughly a quarter of the sample. The source material was PBMCs. Source of these receptors: a man in his forties in good health and CMV-seropositive.

J is TRBJ2-1 and V is TRBV30; 8 positions match TRBD2. This CDR3 has 12 residues. CDR1 and CDR2 from the germline V gene are GTSNPN and SVGIG (reference sequence). In DNA form, the CDR3 reads TGTGCGGCCGGGGGGGGGAACCATGAGCAGTTCTTC. It specifies CAAGGGNHEQFF.

The chain has TRBV2 and TRBJ2-3; a weak D match, TRBD2 (6 bases). CDR3 length equals 14 residues. V was clipped by 8 bases and J by 2 bases, with 14 bases between them. Germline loops: CDR1 SNHLY, CDR2 FYNNEI. The CDR3 sequence is CASLTGELTDTQYF. The CDR3 region has the DNA TGTGCCAGCCTGACGGGAGAGCTCACAGATACGCAGTATTTT.

V is TRBV10-3 and J is TRBJ2-7; TRBD1 matches at 9 bases. The junction had 1 base not matched to a gene; V was cut back by 2 bases and J by 2 bases. The CDR3 sequence is 14 residues long. Per germline, CDR1 ENHRY and CDR2 SYGVKD. The CDR3 is CAISEGQGTYEQYF. As DNA, the CDR3 is TGTGCCATCAGTGAGGGACAGGGGACCTACGAGCAGTACTTC.

The genes are TRBV10-3 and TRBJ2-5, with D possibly being TRBD1 (5 bases). Trimming took 6 bases from V and 4 from J, leaving 12 bases between them. The CDR3 covers 13 residues. Germline V gene lookup returns CDR1 ENHRY and CDR2 SYGVKD. The CDR3 region is CAIRDTQGETQYF. The CDR3 DNA is TGTGCCATCAGGGACACCCAGGGAGAGACCCAGTACTTC.

This chain joins TRBV28 and TRBJ2-3; D is perhaps TRBD1 (5 bases). The germline CDR1 and CDR2 sequences are MDHEN and SYDVKM. Deletions cut 3 bases from V and 3 bases from J, with 7 bases between. The CDR3 is made up of 13 amino acids. CDR3 in amino acids: CASSLGQTDTQYF. CDR3 DNA sequence: TGTGCCAGCAGTTTGGGGCAGACAGATACGCAGTATTTT.

The V gene is TRBV5-6, the J gene TRBJ2-3, with D tentatively TRBD1 (8 bases). V lost 4 bases and J lost 8, with 17 bases in between. Germline loops: CDR1 SGHDT, CDR2 YYEEEE. CDR3 size: 14 residues. CDR3 in DNA: TGTGCCAGCAGCCCCACAGGGGGGGGAGTTACGCAGTATTTT. Translation gives CASSPTGGGVTQYF. Full variable domain (remainder filled in from reference TRBV5-6 and TRBJ2-3): DAGVTQSPTHLIKTRGQQVTLRCSPKSGHDTVSWYQQALGQGPQFIFQYYEEEERQRGNFPDRFSGHQFPNYSSELNVNALLLGDSALYLCASSPTGGGVTQYFGPGTRLTVL.

CDR3 DNA sequence: TGTGCCAGCAGTCGAGGGACAGGGGTCAACACTGAAGCTTTCTTT. Its protein is CASSRGTGVNTEAFF. The rearrangement links TRBV6-1 to TRBJ1-1; 10 nucleotides agree with TRBD1. J lost 2 bases, V lost 5 bases, and 5 bases had no gene match. Germline V gene sequence: CDR1 MNHNS, CDR2 SASEGT. The CDR3 is 15 amino acids.

The chain carries TRBV5-4 and TRBJ1-5; D perhaps matches TRBD1 (6 bases). The CDR3 contains 13 residues. Deletions cut 9 bases from V and 4 bases from J, with 14 bases between. Germline CDR1 and CDR2: SGHNT and YYREEE (reference sequence). CDR3 bases: TGTGCCACTTCTCACCAGGGGAATCAGCCCCAGCATTTT. Amino acids: CATSHQGNQPQHF. Using reference TRBV5-4 and TRBJ1-5 for the parts outside the CDR3, the full variable domain is ETGVTQSPTHLIKTRGQQVTLRCSSQSGHNTVSWYQQALGQGPQFIFQYYREEENGRGNFPPRFSGLQFPNYSSELNVNALELDDSALYLCATSHQGNQPQHFGDGTRLSIL.

The chain combines TRBV11-1 with TRBJ1-1; D unresolved. V gave up 1 base and J gave up 4 bases, with 7 bases separating them. Germline V CDR1 and CDR2: SGHAT, FQDESV (reference sequence). This CDR3 region has 13 residues. CDR3: CASSLGLATEAFF. The CDR3 DNA reads as TGTGCCAGCAGCTTAGGACTCGCCACTGAAGCTTTCTTT. Full variable domain (outside the CDR3, taken from reference TRBV11-1 and TRBJ1-1): EAEVAQSPRYKITEKSQAVAFWCDPISGHATLYWYRQILGQGPELLVQFQDESVVDDSQLPKDRFSAERLKGVDSTLKIQPAELGDSAMYLCASSLGLATEAFFGQGTRLTVV.

The J gene is TRBJ2-1, the V gene TRBV7-2; 8 bases line up with TRBD2. The germline V gene encodes CDR1 SGHTA and CDR2 FQGNSA. V lost 4 bases to trimming and J lost 7 bases; unmatched junction nucleotides: 9. CDR3 size: 15 residues. This CDR3 reads CASSSTRGGSNEQFF. DNA for the CDR3: TGTGCCAGCAGCTCTACCCGGGGGGGGTCAAATGAGCAGTTCTTC.

The rearrangement links TRBV7-2 to TRBJ2-3; 8 bases line up with TRBD2. The CDR3 is made up of 14 amino acids. Germline V gene sequence: CDR1 SGHTA, CDR2 FQGNSA. With V trimmed by 5 bases and J by 4 bases, 5 bases remained unmatched. In nucleotides, the CDR3 is TGTGCCAGCAGCCCAGGGACTAGAGCAGATACGCAGTATTTT. Translated, it gives CASSPGTRADTQYF. Full variable domain (missing parts from reference TRBV7-2 and TRBJ2-3): GAGVSQSPSNKVTEKGKDVELRCDPISGHTALYWYRQSLGQGLEFLIYFQGNSAPDKSGLPSDRFSAERTGGSVSTLTIQRTQQEDSAVYLCASSPGTRADTQYFGPGTRLTVL.

This chain joins TRBV7-3 and TRBJ1-2; 7 nucleotides agree with TRBD1. This CDR3 has 14 amino acids. Germline CDR1 and CDR2: SGHTA and FQGTGA. The V segment lost 5 bases and the J segment 4 bases; nucleotides outside the gene matches: 7. The CDR3 DNA reads as TGTGCCAGCAGCCCAGACAGGACAGGCTATGGCTACACCTTC. It translates to CASSPDRTGYGYTF. Full variable domain (outside the CDR3, taken from reference TRBV7-3 and TRBJ1-2): GAGVSQTPSNKVTEKGKYVELRCDPISGHTALYWYRQSLGQGPEFLIYFQGTGAADDSGLPNDRFFAVRPEGSVSTLKIQRTERGDSAVYLCASSPDRTGYGYTFGSGTRLTVV.

The chain couples TRBV7-2 to TRBJ1-2, with 7 bases identical to TRBD1. The length of the CDR3 is 15 residues. V shed 4 bases and J 5 bases; nucleotides not matched to a gene: 10. Germline V lookup: CDR1 SGHTA, CDR2 FQGNSA. This CDR3 is CASSSQATGSYGYTF. The CDR3 region has the DNA TGTGCCAGCAGCTCTCAAGCGACAGGGAGTTATGGCTACACCTTC.

J is TRBJ2-3 and V is TRBV30; TRBD1 matches at 8 bases. The CDR3 consists of 12 residues. With V trimmed by 1 base and J by 9 bases, 3 bases remained unmatched. Per the germline V gene, CDR1 is GTSNPN and CDR2 is SVGIG (reference sequence). CDR3 sequence reads: CAWSGPGGTQYF. For the CDR3, the DNA is TGTGCCTGGAGTGGCCCAGGGGGCACGCAGTATTTT. Looking up the rest from reference TRBV30 and TRBJ2-3 gives the full variable domain: SQTIHQWPATLVQPVGSPLSLECTVEGTSNPNLYWYRQAAGRGLQLLFYSVGIGQISSEVPQNLSASRPQDRQFILSSKKLLLSDSGFYLCAWSGPGGTQYFGPGTRLTVL.

The chain links TRBV6-1 to TRBJ1-5; D remains ambiguous. The germline CDR1 and CDR2 sequences are MNHNS and SASEGT. The CDR3 spans 13 residues. V was shortened by 6 bases and J by 7 bases, with 13 bases between the two germline ends. The CDR3 sequence: CASSPRREQPQHF. In DNA, the CDR3 is TGTGCCAGCAGCCCCAGGAGGGAACAGCCCCAGCATTTT.

The V gene is TRBV30, the J gene TRBJ2-2, with D perhaps matching TRBD1 (6 bases). The ends were cut back, 0 bases at V and 6 bases at J, with 8 bases in the middle. Germline V lookup: CDR1 GTSNPN, CDR2 SVGIG (reference sequence). The CDR3 has 13 amino acids. The CDR3 DNA reads as TGTGCCTGGAGTGTCCCAGGGGCCGGGGAGCTGTTTTTT. Protein sequence: CAWSVPGAGELFF.

This chain connects TRBV19 to TRBJ1-5, with D tentatively TRBD1 (5 bases). V was shortened by 9 bases and J by 5 bases, with 20 bases between the two germline ends. Germline CDR1 reads LNHDA; CDR2 reads SQIVND (reference sequence). The CDR3 covers 15 residues. The CDR3 reads CASRRGDVDHQPQHF. The CDR3 nucleotides are TGTGCCAGCCGAAGGGGTGATGTCGATCATCAGCCCCAGCATTTT.

The chain is built from TRBV12-5 and TRBJ2-5; 8 bases align to TRBD2. V lost 3 bases and J lost 7; bases outside the gene matches: 13. The CDR3 is 16 amino acids. Germline V gives CDR1 LGHNT, CDR2 FRNRAP. In DNA form, the CDR3 reads TGTGCTAGTGGTTTTAGTGCTAGCGGGTCTCGAGGGACCCAGTACTTC. Amino acids: CASGFSASGSRGTQYF. The full variable domain, in which reference TRBV12-5 and TRBJ2-5 provide the parts outside the CDR3, is DARVTQTPRHKVTEMGQEVTMRCQPILGHNTVFWYRQTMMQGLELLAYFRNRAPLDDSGMPKDRFSAEMPDATLATLKIQPSEPRDSAVYFCASGFSASGSRGTQYFGPGTRLLVL.

V usage is TRBV19 and J usage is TRBJ1-2; D not certain. The germline gives CDR1 LNHDA, CDR2 SQIVND (reference sequence). V lost 1 base to trimming and J lost 8 bases, with 8 bases between them. This CDR3 spans 12 amino acids. The CDR3 DNA follows: TGTGCCAGTAGTATAGGAGGGAGCGGCTACACCTTC. It encodes CASSIGGSGYTF.

The V and J genes are TRBV10-3 and TRBJ2-3; TRBD2 agrees at 13 bases. Germline V gives CDR1 ENHRY, CDR2 SYGVKD. With 3 bases clipped from V and 7 bases from J, the junction kept 7 bases outside the gene matches. The CDR3 has 16 amino acids. CDR3 protein: CAISDRTSGSVNTQYF. The CDR3 coding sequence is TGTGCCATCAGTGACCGGACTAGCGGGAGTGTAAATACGCAGTATTTT.

About this clone itself: The junction differs from germline at one of its ends, possibly a read error. This chain joins TRBV28 and TRBJ1-2; 7 bases map to TRBD1. From germline, CDR1 is MDHEN and CDR2 SYDVKM. This CDR3 has 11 amino acids. DNA for the CDR3: TGTGCCACTAGCCTGGGACAGTTTTTGATCTTC. It is translated as CATSLGQFLIF.

The CDR3 reads CASSPAGMETQYF. DNA for the CDR3: TGTGCCAGCAGCCCGGCGGGGATGGAGACCCAGTACTTC. J is TRBJ2-5 and V is TRBV11-3; a weak D match, TRBD2 (6 bases). CDR1 SGHNT and CDR2 YENEEA come from the germline V gene. This CDR3 has 13 amino acids. The V end lost 5 bases, the J end lost 5 bases, and 12 bases lay between the germline ends.

The V call is TRBV7-9, the J call TRBJ2-3; D is perhaps TRBD2 (6 bases). Germline V gene data show CDR1 as SEHNR and CDR2 as FQNEAQ (reference sequence). The CDR3 covers 12 residues. The CDR3 spells CAGGGNEATQYF. CDR3 nucleotide sequence: TGTGCAGGAGGCGGGAATGAGGCTACGCAGTATTTT.

The chain employs TRBV2 and TRBJ2-5, with a possible D match to TRBD2 (6 bases). Germline V gene data show CDR1 as SNHLY and CDR2 as FYNNEI. The CDR3 runs 13 residues. The germline V and J ends were trimmed by 4 bases and 5 bases, with 11 bases remaining between them. In DNA, the CDR3 is TGTGCCAGCAGTGCTGACGGGAGCGAGACCCAGTACTTC. Translating gives CASSADGSETQYF. Together with reference TRBV2 and TRBJ2-5, the CDR3 gives the full variable domain: EPEVTQTPSHQVTQMGQEVILRCVPISNHLYFYWYRQILGQKVEFLVSFYNNEISEKSEIFDDQFSVERPDGSNFTLKIRSTKLEDSAMYFCASSADGSETQYFGPGTRLLVL.

V gene TRBV28 combines with J gene TRBJ2-3; D call uncertain. Germline values: CDR1 MDHEN, CDR2 SYDVKM. The V end was cut by 4 bases, the J end by 6 bases, with 11 bases between. The CDR3 consists of 13 residues. The CDR3 coding sequence is TGTGCCAGCAGTTACTACAATGGGGATACGCAGTATTTT. Translating it yields CASSYYNGDTQYF.